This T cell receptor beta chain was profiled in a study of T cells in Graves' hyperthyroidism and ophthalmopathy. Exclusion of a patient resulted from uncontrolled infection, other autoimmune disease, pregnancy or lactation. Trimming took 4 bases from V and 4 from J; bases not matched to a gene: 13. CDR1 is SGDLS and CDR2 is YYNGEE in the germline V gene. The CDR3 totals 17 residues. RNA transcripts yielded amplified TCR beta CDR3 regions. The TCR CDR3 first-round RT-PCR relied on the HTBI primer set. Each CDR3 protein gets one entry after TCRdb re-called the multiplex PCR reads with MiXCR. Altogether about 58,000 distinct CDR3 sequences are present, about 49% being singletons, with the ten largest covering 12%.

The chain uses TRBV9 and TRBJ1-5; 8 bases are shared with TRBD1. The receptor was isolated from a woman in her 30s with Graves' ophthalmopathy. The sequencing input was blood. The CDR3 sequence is CASSLQIRTGGNQPQHF. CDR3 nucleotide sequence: TGTGCCAGCAGCTTACAGATCCGTACAGGGGGAAATCAGCCCCAGCATTTT.